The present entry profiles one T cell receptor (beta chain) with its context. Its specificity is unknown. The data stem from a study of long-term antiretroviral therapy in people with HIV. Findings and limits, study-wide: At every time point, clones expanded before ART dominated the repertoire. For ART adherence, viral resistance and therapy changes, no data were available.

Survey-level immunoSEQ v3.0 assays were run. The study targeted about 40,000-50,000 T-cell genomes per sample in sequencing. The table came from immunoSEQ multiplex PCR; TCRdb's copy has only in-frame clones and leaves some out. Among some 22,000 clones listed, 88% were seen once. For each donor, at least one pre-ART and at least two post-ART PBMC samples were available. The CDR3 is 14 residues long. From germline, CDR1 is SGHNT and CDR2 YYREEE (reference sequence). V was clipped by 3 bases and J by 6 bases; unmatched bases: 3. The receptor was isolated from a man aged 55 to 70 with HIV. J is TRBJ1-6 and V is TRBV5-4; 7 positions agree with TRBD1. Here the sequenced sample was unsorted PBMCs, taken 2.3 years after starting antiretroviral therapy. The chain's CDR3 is CASSSGQINSPLHF. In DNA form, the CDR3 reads TGTGCCAGCAGCTCGGGACAGATTAATTCACCCCTCCACTTT.